This TCR beta chain was captured in a study of cytomegalovirus exposure and HLA in healthy donors. Study overall: HLA-typed donors were the source of 83 million or so unique TCRs held in an early data release.

Researchers ran the PCR with 60 Vbeta and 13 Jbeta primers. Assay used: immunoSEQ multiplex PCR; TCRdb lists only in-frame clones, some missing. The sample carries fewer than 300,000 clones, about four fifths recorded once. Note on this clone: Its antigen is still unknown.

Overall study results and limits: A later analysis revealed that TCR association rates differed between HLA loci, peaking at DRB1 and bottoming out at HLA-C.

There are 14 residues in the CDR3. Trimming stripped 4 bases from V and 1 base from J, with 8 bases between. The germline V gene encodes CDR1 SNHLY and CDR2 FYNNEI. The sample taken for sequencing was PBMCs. This TCR was recovered from a girl aged 2 to 10 in good health and CMV-seronegative. This chain connects TRBV2 to TRBJ1-5; D remains unclear. The CDR3 region is CASSVLASNQPQHF. CDR3 nucleotides: TGTGCCAGCAGTGTTCTAGCGAGCAATCAGCCCCAGCATTTT. The variable domain in full, completed from reference TRBV2 and TRBJ1-5, reads EPEVTQTPSHQVTQMGQEVILRCVPISNHLYFYWYRQILGQKVEFLVSFYNNEISEKSEIFDDQFSVERPDGSNFTLKIRSTKLEDSAMYFCASSVLASNQPQHFGDGTRLSIL.